Following are 8 T cell receptor beta chains from one sample sequenced in a study of graft-versus-host responses after intestinal transplantation. The protocol was immunoSEQ multiplex PCR, while the TCRdb copy is restricted to in-frame clones and leaves out a portion. The top ten clones hold 5% to 6.5% of a sample with 43,000 or so clones, around 93% of them seen once. The source material was PBMCs, sampled 750 to 850 days after a first intestinal transplant, on the day of a second. All receptors come from a human patient who received an intestinal transplant, so some T cells may come from the graft donor.

This sequence joins TRBV9 and TRBJ2-1; D remains unclear. CDR1 and CDR2 from the germline V gene are SGDLS and YYNGEE. Trimming cost V 4 bases and J 7 bases, with 12 bases left between them. The CDR3 sequence is 13 residues long. The CDR3 is CASSLRRSNEQFF. In DNA form, the CDR3 reads TGTGCCAGCAGCCTCAGACGGAGTAATGAGCAGTTCTTC.

The chain has TRBV11-2 and TRBJ2-7; 10 bases align to TRBD2. V gave up 2 bases and J gave up 4 bases; unmatched junction bases: 8. The CDR3 loop spans 16 amino acids. Germline V gene lookup returns CDR1 SGHAT and CDR2 FQNNGV. The CDR3 sequence: CASSLIASGSLYEQYF. The CDR3 DNA reads TGTGCCAGCAGCTTAATCGCTAGCGGGAGTCTGTACGAGCAGTACTTC.

The V call is TRBV5-5, the J call TRBJ1-5; 9 bases match TRBD1. This CDR3 region has 17 residues. The germline gives CDR1 SGHKS, CDR2 YYEKEE (reference sequence). With V trimmed by 3 bases and J by 1 base, 8 bases remained unmatched. The CDR3 here is CASSSGTGIWSNQPQHF. In DNA form, the CDR3 reads TGTGCCAGCAGCTCAGGGACAGGGATCTGGAGCAATCAGCCCCAGCATTTT.

The chain combines TRBV19 with TRBJ1-2; D is perhaps TRBD1 (5 bases). The CDR3 covers 12 residues. Germline values: CDR1 LNHDA, CDR2 SQIVND (reference sequence). The ends were cut back, 9 bases at V and 5 bases at J, with 13 bases in the middle. CDR3 protein: CASVGGVYGYTF. CDR3 nucleotide sequence: TGTGCCAGCGTGGGGGGGGTTTATGGCTACACCTTC. The full variable domain, with the rest looked up from reference TRBV19 and TRBJ1-2, is DGGITQSPKYLFRKEGQNVTLSCEQNLNHDAMYWYRQDPGQGLRLIYYSQIVNDFQKGDIAEGYSVSREKKESFPLTVTSAQKNPTAFYLCASVGGVYGYTFGSGTRLTVV.

V is TRBV12-5 and J is TRBJ1-2; a weak D match, TRBD1 (6 bases). This CDR3 has 14 residues. Trimming stripped 4 bases from V and 5 bases from J, with 14 bases between. Germline-derived CDR1 and CDR2 are LGHNT and FRNRAP. This CDR3 is CASGSSTGAYGYTF. Written as DNA, the CDR3 is TGTGCTAGTGGTTCCTCCACGGGGGCTTATGGCTACACCTTC.

V and J are TRBV2 and TRBJ2-1; D unresolved. Per the germline V gene, CDR1 is SNHLY and CDR2 is FYNNEI. V lost 5 bases to trimming and J lost 5 bases, with 4 bases between them. The CDR3 runs to 11 residues. The CDR3 nucleotides read TGTGCCAGCAGTTACGACAATGAGCAGTTCTTC. Amino acid sequence: CASSYDNEQFF.

The chain recombines TRBV6-5 with TRBJ1-1, with 8 bases lining up with TRBD1. V lost 5 bases and J lost 2; bases outside the gene matches: 4. This CDR3 comprises 14 residues. The germline CDR1 and CDR2 sequences are MNHEY and SVGAGI. CDR3 amino acids: CASSTTGVNTEAFF. The CDR3 nucleotides are TGTGCCAGCAGTACGACAGGGGTCAACACTGAAGCTTTCTTT.

About this clone: The sample carries other DNA sequences with the same CDR3. This chain links TRBV5-6 with TRBJ2-3, with TRBD1 as a possible D gene (6 bases). CDR1 and CDR2 from the germline V gene are SGHDT and YYEEEE. The CDR3 loop spans 17 amino acids. Trimming stripped 0 bases from V and 2 bases from J, with 16 bases between. The CDR3 DNA sequence: TGTGCCAGCAGCTTGGCAAGGGGGAGAAGGGACACAGATACGCAGTATTTT. Its translation: CASSLARGRRDTDTQYF.